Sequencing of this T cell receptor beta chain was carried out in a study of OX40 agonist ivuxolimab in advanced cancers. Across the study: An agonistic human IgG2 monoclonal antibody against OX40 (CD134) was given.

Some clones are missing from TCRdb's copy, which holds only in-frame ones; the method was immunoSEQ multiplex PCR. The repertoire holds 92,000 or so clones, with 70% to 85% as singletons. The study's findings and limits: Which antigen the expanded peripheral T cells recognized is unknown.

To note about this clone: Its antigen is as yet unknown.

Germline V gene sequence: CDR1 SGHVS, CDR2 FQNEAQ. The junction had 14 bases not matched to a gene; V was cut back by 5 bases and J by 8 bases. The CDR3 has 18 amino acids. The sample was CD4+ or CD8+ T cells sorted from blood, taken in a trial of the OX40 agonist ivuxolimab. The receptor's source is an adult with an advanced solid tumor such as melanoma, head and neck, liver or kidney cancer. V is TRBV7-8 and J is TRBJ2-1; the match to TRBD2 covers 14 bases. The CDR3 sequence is CASSPGLAGARGGYEQFF. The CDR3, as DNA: TGTGCCAGCAGCCCGGGACTAGCGGGGGCCCGGGGGGGGTATGAGCAGTTCTTC.